In its sample, the clone carrying this T cell receptor (beta chain) was seen a few times. As yet, its antigen is unknown. This sample was included in a study of T-cell memory formation after mild COVID-19. Study-wide results and limits: In pre-infection memory, a portion of responding clones appeared, which suggested that cross-reactive memory joined.

CDR1 and CDR2 from the germline V gene are MNHEY and SVGAGI. V shed 3 bases and J 7 bases; nucleotides not matched to a gene: 4. The length of the CDR3 is 13 residues. TCRdb recomputed calls from the 5' RACE reads with MiXCR, one row per CDR3 protein. The table has 350,000 to 400,000 distinct CDR3 sequences, under 15% seen once; the top ten hold less than 25%. The gene calls are TRBV6-5 and TRBJ1-2; 8 bases line up with TRBD1. The specimen was PBMCs or a T cell subset sorted from them (not recorded which). The sequence was obtained from a man between 18 and 29 years old who had mild COVID-19 (a few samples of this study predate the infection). Cell type and time point are not known. CDR3 sequence: CASSYTRGLGYTF. In nucleotides, the CDR3 is TGTGCCAGCAGTTATACCAGGGGGCTTGGCTACACCTTC.